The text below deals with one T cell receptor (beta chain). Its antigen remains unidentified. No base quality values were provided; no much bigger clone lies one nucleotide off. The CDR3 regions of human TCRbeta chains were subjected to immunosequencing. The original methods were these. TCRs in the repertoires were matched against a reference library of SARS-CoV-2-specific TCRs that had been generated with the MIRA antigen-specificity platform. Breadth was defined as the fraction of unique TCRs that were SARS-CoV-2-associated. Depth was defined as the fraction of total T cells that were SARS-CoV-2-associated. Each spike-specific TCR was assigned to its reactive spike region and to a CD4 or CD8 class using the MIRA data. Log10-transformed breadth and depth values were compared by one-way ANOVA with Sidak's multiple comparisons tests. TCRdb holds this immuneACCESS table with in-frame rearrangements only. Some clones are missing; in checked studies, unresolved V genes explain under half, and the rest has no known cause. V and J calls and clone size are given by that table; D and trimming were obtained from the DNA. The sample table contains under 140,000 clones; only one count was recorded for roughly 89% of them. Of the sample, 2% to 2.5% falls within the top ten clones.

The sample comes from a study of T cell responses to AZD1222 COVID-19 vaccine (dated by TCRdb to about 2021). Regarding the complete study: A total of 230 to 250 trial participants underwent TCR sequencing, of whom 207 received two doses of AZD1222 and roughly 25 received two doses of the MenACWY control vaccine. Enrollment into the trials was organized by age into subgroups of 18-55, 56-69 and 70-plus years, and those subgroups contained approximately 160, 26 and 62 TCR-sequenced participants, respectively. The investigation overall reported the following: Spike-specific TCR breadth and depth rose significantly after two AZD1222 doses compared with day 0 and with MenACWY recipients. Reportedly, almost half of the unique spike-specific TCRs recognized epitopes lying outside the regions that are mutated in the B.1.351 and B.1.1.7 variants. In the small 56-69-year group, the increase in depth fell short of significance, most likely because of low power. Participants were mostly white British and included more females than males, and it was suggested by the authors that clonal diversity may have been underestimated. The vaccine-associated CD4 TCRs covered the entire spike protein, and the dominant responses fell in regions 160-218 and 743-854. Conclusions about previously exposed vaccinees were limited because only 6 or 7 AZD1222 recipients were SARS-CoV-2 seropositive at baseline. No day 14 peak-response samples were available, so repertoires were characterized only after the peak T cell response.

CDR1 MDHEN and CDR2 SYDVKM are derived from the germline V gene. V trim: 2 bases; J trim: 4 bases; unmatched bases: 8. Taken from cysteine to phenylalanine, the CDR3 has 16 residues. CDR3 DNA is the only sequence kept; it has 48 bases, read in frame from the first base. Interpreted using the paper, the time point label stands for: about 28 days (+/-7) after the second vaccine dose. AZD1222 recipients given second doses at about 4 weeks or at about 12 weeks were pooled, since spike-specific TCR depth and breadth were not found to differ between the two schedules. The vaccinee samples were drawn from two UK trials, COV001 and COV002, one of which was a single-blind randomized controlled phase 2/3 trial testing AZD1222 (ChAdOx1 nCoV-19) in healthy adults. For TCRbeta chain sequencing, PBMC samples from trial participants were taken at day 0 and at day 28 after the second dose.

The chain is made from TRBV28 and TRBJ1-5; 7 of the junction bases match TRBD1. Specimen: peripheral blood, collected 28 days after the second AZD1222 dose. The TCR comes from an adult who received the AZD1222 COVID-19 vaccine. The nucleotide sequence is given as TGTGCCAGCAGTTTAACAAGGGGGCAGTGGAATCAGCCCCAGCATTTT. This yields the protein CASSLTRGQWNQPQHF.